This TCR beta chain was sequenced during a study of T cells in Graves' hyperthyroidism and ophthalmopathy. Study observations and caveats: Within blood appeared most thyroid clonotypes that had expanded above 0.001. A model built on 13 V-J features separated ophthalmopathy from stable hyperthyroidism.

This clonotype was counted at least ten times. Its matching antigen is unknown. RNA transcripts served as the template for amplifying TCR beta CDR3 regions. Initially, a first-round RT-PCR of the TCR CDR3 employed the HTBI primer set. TCRdb called the multiplex PCR reads again in MiXCR, with one record for every CDR3 protein. The sample records about 550,000 distinct CDR3 sequences, less than 25% being singletons. Germline V gene sequence: CDR1 MNHNS, CDR2 SASEGT. The CDR3 runs to 14 residues. The J segment lost 7 bases and the V segment lost 4 bases, leaving 5 bases of the junction unmatched. With a duration under 2 months, the hyperthyroidism was newly diagnosed in patients aged 18 to 65. Diagnostic decisions used clinical symptoms, serum thyroxine and TRAb, thyroid ultrasound and orbital computed tomography.

Input material: blood. The V gene is TRBV6-1, the J gene TRBJ1-5; 9 bases are shared with TRBD1. The source of this sequence is a man aged 18 to 35 with Graves' hyperthyroidism. In nucleotides, the CDR3 is TGTGCCAGCAGTGGTGGACAGGGGTGGCAGCCCCAGCATTTT. It translates to CASSGGQGWQPQHF.